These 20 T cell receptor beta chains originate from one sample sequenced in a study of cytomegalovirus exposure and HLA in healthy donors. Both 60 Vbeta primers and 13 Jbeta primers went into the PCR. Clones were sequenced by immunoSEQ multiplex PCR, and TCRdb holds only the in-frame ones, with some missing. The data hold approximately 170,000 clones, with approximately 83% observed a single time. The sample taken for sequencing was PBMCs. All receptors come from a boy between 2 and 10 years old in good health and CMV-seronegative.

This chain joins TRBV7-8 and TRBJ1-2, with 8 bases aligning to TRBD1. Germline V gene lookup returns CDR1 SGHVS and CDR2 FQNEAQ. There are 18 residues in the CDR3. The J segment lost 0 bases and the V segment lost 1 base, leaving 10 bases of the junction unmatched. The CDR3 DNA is TGTGCCAGCAGCTTAGATCGCTGGCAGGGGGCAGCTAACTATGGCTACACCTTC. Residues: CASSLDRWQGAANYGYTF.

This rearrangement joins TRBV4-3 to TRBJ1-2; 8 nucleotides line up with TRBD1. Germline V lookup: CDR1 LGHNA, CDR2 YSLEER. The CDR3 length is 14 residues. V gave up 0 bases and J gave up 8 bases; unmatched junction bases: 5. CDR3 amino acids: CASSQDVRGRGYTF. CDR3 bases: TGCGCCAGCAGCCAAGATGTCAGGGGGCGAGGCTACACCTTC.

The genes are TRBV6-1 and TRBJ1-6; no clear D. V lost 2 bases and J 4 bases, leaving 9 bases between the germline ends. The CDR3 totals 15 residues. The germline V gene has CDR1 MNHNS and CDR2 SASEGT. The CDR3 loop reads CASSEWEEYNSPLHF. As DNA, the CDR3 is TGTGCCAGCAGTGAATGGGAGGAATATAATTCACCCCTCCACTTT.

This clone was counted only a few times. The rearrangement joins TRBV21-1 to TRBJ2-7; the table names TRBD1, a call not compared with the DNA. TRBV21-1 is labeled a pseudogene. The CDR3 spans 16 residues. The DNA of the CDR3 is TGTGCCAGCAGCAAAGGGCGTGCAGGGCCCGACTACGAGCAGTACTTC. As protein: CASSKGRAGPDYEQYF.

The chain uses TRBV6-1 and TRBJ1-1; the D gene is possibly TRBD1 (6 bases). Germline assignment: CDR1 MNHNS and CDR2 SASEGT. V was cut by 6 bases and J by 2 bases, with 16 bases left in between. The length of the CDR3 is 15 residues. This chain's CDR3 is CASRDTGNGNTEAFF. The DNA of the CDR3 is TGTGCCAGCAGAGACACAGGGAATGGCAACACTGAAGCTTTCTTT.

The CDR3 DNA reads as TGTGCCAGCAGTGAAGCGCTTAACAGGGGTGAGACCCAGTACTTC. This gives the protein CASSEALNRGETQYF. The rearrangement uses TRBV6-1 and TRBJ2-5, with 7 bases identical to TRBD1. J was trimmed by 5 bases and V by 0 bases; bases with no gene match: 6. The CDR3 consists of 15 residues. Looked up from germline, CDR1 is MNHNS and CDR2 is SASEGT.

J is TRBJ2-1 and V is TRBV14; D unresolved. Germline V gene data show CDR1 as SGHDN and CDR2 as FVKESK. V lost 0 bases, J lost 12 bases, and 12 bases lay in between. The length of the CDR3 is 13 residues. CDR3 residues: CASSQEQPMRQFF. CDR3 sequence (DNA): TGTGCCAGCAGCCAAGAACAGCCAATGAGGCAGTTCTTC.

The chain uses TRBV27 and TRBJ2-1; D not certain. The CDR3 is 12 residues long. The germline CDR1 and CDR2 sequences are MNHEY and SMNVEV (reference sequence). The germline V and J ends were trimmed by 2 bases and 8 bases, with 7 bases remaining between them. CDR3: CASSLRLDEQFF. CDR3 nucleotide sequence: TGTGCCAGCAGTTTACGGCTAGATGAGCAGTTCTTC.

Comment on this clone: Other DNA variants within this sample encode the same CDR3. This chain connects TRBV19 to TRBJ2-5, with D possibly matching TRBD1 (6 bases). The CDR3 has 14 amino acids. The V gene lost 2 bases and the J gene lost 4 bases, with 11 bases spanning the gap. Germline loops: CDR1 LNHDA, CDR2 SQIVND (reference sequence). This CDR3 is CASSIRGRGETQYF. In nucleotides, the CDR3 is TGTGCCAGTAGTATACGGGGCAGGGGAGAGACCCAGTACTTC.

DNA for the CDR3: TGTGCCAGTAGTATCCCAGGGGGCGGGAGTCCCGGGGAGCTGTTTTTT. Encoded protein: CASSIPGGGSPGELFF. This rearrangement joins TRBV19 to TRBJ2-2; TRBD1 might be the D (8 bases). In germline, CDR1 is LNHDA, CDR2 SQIVND (reference sequence). The V end was cut by 3 bases, the J end by 6 bases, with 17 bases between. There are 16 residues in the CDR3.

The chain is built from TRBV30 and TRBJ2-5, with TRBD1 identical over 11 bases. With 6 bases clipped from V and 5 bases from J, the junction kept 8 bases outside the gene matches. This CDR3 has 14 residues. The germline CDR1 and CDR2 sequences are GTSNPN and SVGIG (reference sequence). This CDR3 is CACDGQGATETQYF. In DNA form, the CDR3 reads TGTGCCTGCGACGGACAGGGGGCGACGGAGACCCAGTACTTC.

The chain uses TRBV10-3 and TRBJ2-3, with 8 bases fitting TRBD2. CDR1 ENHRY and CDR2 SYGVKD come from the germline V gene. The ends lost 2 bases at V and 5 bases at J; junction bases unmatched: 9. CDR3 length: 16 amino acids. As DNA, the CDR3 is TGTGCCATCAGTGAGCCGTTAGCGGGATCCATAGATACGCAGTATTTT. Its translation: CAISEPLAGSIDTQYF.

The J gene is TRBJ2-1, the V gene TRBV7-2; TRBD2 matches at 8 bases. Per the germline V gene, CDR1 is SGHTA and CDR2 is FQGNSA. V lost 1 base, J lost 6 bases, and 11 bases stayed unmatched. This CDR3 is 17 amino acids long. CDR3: CASSLGASGRLGNEQFF. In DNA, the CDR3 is TGTGCCAGCAGCTTAGGTGCCAGCGGGAGACTGGGCAATGAGCAGTTCTTC.

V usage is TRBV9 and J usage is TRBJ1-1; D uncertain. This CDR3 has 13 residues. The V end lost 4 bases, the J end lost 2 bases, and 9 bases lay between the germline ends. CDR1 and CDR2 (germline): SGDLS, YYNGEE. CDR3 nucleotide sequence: TGTGCCAGCAGCCGAGACACAAACACTGAAGCTTTCTTT. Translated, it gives CASSRDTNTEAFF. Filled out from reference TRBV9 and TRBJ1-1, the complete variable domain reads DSGVTQTPKHLITATGQRVTLRCSPRSGDLSVYWYQQSLDQGLQFLIQYYNGEERAKGNILERFSAQQFPDLHSELNLSSLELGDSALYFCASSRDTNTEAFFGQGTRLTVV.

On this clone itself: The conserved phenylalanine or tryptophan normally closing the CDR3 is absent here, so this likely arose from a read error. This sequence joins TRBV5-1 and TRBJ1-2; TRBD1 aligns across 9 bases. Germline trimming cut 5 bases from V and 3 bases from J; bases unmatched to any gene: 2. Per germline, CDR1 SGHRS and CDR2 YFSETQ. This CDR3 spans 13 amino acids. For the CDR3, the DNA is TGCGCCAGCAGACAGGGGGCAGACTATGGCTACACCCTC. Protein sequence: CASRQGADYGYTL.

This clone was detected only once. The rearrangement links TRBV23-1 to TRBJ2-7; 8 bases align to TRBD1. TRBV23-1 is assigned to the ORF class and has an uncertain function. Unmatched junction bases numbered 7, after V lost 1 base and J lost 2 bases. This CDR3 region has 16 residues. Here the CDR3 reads CASSQYQDRATYEQYV. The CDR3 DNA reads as TGCGCCAGCAGTCAATATCAGGACAGGGCAACCTACGAGCAGTACGTC.

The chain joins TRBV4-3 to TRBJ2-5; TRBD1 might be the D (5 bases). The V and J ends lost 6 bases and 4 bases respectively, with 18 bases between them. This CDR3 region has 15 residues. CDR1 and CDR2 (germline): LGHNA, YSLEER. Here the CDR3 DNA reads TGCGCCAGCAGTGTCAGCCAGGGCTATTTAGAGACCCAGTACTTC. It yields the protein CASSVSQGYLETQYF.

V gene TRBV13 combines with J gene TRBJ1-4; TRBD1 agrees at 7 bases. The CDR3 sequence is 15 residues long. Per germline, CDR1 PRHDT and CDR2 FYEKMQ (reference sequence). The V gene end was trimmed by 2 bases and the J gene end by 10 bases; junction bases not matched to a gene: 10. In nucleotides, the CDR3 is TGTGCCAGCAGCTTAAGGGGCAGGGGGACCCGAAAACTGTTTTTT. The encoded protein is CASSLRGRGTRKLFF.

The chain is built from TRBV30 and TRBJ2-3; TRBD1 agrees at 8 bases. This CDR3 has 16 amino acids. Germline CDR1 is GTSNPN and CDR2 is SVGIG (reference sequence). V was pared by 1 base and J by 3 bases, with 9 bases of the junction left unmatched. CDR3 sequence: CAWSGARRQGTDTQYF. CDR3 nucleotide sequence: TGTGCCTGGAGTGGAGCTCGAAGACAGGGGACAGATACGCAGTATTTT.

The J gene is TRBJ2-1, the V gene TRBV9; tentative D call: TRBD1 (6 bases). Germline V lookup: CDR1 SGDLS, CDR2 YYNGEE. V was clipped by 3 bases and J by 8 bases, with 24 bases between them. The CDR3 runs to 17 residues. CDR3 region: CASSASRDGRGEYEQFF. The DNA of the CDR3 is TGTGCCAGCAGCGCGTCCCGGGATGGCAGGGGAGAATATGAGCAGTTCTTC.